This is a list of T cell receptor beta chains from one sample in a study of T cells in Graves' hyperthyroidism and ophthalmopathy. TCRdb reprocessed the multiplex PCR reads via MiXCR and lists one record per CDR3 protein. Altogether 500,000 or so distinct CDR3 sequences are present, about a sixth being singletons, with the ten largest covering 15% to 20%. What was sequenced was blood. Receptor source: a woman aged 18-29 years with Graves' ophthalmopathy. Both conserved end residues are part of each CDR3. A D gene is named only where the DNA matches it firmly. Clone size, where shown, is once, few, many, or a class for clones that have expanded.

V gene	J gene	clone size	D gene	CDR3 DNA	CDR3 protein
TRBV6-1	TRBJ1-2	few	TRBD1	TGTGCCAGCAGGGCGGACAGGGGATATGGCTACACCTTC	CASRADRGYGYTF
TRBV7-8	TRBJ2-2	many	-	TGTGCCAGCAGCGTACAGCAAACCGGGGAGCTGTTTTTT	CASSVQQTGELFF
TRBV12-3/TRBV12-4	TRBJ2-1	many	-	TGTGCCAGCAGTTACGGGGGCAATGAGCAGTTCTTC	CASSYGGNEQFF
TRBV20-1	TRBJ2-5	many	-	TGCAGTGCTAGAGATCAGGGATGGGAAATGGAGACCCAGTACTTC	CSARDQGWEMETQYF
TRBV29-1	TRBJ1-1	few	TRBD1	TGCAGCGTTGAAAACAGGGGTCGGGGCACTGAAGCTTTCTTT	CSVENRGRGTEAFF
TRBV5-1	TRBJ1-1	many	-	TGCGCCAGCAGCTTGCAGGGTAACTTGAACACTGAAGCTTTCTTT	CASSLQGNLNTEAFF
TRBV6-5	TRBJ2-2	-	TRBD2	TGTGCCAGCAGTTACGGGTCGGGGGGGTACACCGGGGAGCTGTTTTTT	CASSYGSGGYTGELFF
TRBV6-1	TRBJ2-7	few	-	TGTGCCAGCAGTGACCCAGGGAGGTACGAGCAGTACTTC	CASSDPGRYEQYF
TRBV28	TRBJ2-1	many	TRBD2	TGTGCCAGCAGTTCGTACCACGAAAATATAGCGGGAGTGGGCAATGAGCAGTTCTTC	CASSSYHENIAGVGNEQFF
TRBV4-3	TRBJ1-4	-	-	TGCGCCAGCAGCAAAAGCTCGTCTGGGGGCCCAGGTGAAAAACTGTTTTTT	CASSKSSSGGPGEKLFF
TRBV28	TRBJ1-1	many	-	TGTGCCAGCAGTTTATTTATGGGTGCCGCTGAAGCTTTCTTT	CASSLFMGAAEAFF
TRBV28	TRBJ2-7	many	TRBD1	TGTGCCAGCAGTTTATTCACAGGGGCGGGCTACGAGCAGTACTTC	CASSLFTGAGYEQYF
TRBV2	TRBJ1-5	few	-	TGTGCCAGCAGGGGAGGGGGTATAGGCAATCAGCCCCAGCATTTT	CASRGGGIGNQPQHF
TRBV30	TRBJ2-1	few	TRBD2	TGTGCCTGGAGGAGGTCTAGCGGGGGAGGTGAGCAGTTCTTC	CAWRRSSGGGEQFF
TRBV13	TRBJ2-7	-	-	TGTGCCAGCAGCTCCACAGGGCGGGATTCCTACGAGCAGTACTTC	CASSSTGRDSYEQYF
TRBV6-1	TRBJ2-5	many	TRBD1	TGTGCCAGCACCGACAGGGGTCAAGAGACCCAGTACTTC	CASTDRGQETQYF
TRBV5-1	TRBJ2-7	few	-	TGCGCCAGCAGCTTGGACCGCAGTGCCTACGAGCAGTACTTC	CASSLDRSAYEQYF
TRBV7-9	TRBJ1-3	-	-	TGTGCCAGCAGCTTAGAGTCGGGAACTTCGCCTGGAAACACCATATATTTT	CASSLESGTSPGNTIYF
TRBV2	TRBJ2-1	-	TRBD2	TGTGCCAGCAGTGGGGTACTAGCGGGGGGCACTTCCGGGAATGAGCAGTTCTTC	CASSGVLAGGTSGNEQFF
TRBV6-4	TRBJ2-1	few	-	TGTGCCAGCAGTGACTCGGGGGCCCCGGACAAGCAGTTCTTC	CASSDSGAPDKQFF
TRBV12-3/TRBV12-4	TRBJ2-5	-	TRBD1	TGTGCCAGCAGTTTAAAAGGGGGCAGTGGAGAGACCCAGTACTTC	CASSLKGGSGETQYF
TRBV28	TRBJ1-2	many	-	TGTGCCAGCAGTTTCGGAGGGAAGAAGAGCGGCTACACCTTC	CASSFGGKKSGYTF
TRBV19	TRBJ2-3	many	TRBD1	TGTGCCAGTAGTAGTTTCCGGGACAGGGGAACAGATACGCAGTATTTT	CASSSFRDRGTDTQYF
TRBV7-8	TRBJ2-3	many	-	TGTGCCAGCAGCTTTGAGGATACGCAGTATTTT	CASSFEDTQYF
TRBV27	TRBJ2-1	many	-	TGTGCCAGCAGTTTCGGGGGGCGGGTGAATGAGCAGTTCTTC	CASSFGGRVNEQFF
TRBV20-1	TRBJ2-6	-	TRBD2	TGCCTCCCTGGGGGGGACTCTGGGGCCAACGTCCTGACTTTC	CLPGGDSGANVLTF
TRBV6-1	TRBJ1-2	-	-	TGTGCCAGCAGTGAGTGGGGGGGGGCGGATGGCTACACCTTC	CASSEWGGADGYTF
TRBV13	TRBJ1-1	few	-	TGTGCCAGCAGCCCCTTGGCAAAGGTCATGAACACTGAAGCTTTCTTT	CASSPLAKVMNTEAFF
TRBV20-1	TRBJ2-7	few	TRBD2	TGCAGTGCTCTGAGCGGGAATAGGTACGAGCAGTACTTC	CSALSGNRYEQYF
TRBV11-2	TRBJ2-1	many	TRBD2	TGTGCCAGCAGCTTAGCCTTCGGACTAGCGGGAGGGAACAATGAGCAGTTCTTC	CASSLAFGLAGGNNEQFF
TRBV28	TRBJ1-1	many	TRBD1	TGTGCCAGCAGTCGAACCGGGACAGCTAACACTGAAGCTTTCTTT	CASSRTGTANTEAFF
TRBV4-1	TRBJ2-1	-	-	TGCGCCAGCAGAACCTACAATGAGCAGTTCTTC	CASRTYNEQFF
TRBV11-1	TRBJ2-7	many	-	TGTGCCAGCAGCCAGGGTTTCCCCTACGAGCAGTACTTC	CASSQGFPYEQYF
TRBV19	TRBJ2-1	few	TRBD2	TGTGCCAGTAGTATGGTTCTAGCGGGGAATGAGCAGTTCTTC	CASSMVLAGNEQFF
TRBV7-9	TRBJ1-6	many	TRBD1	TGTGCCAGCAGCTTGGGACAGGGTTATAATTCACCCCTCCACTTT	CASSLGQGYNSPLHF
TRBV5-1	TRBJ1-6	-	TRBD1	TGCGCCAGCAGCTTGGATAGACAGGGTGGCGGTTCACCCCTCCACTTT	CASSLDRQGGGSPLHF
TRBV11-2	TRBJ2-7	few	-	TGTGCCAGCAGCCTGGACCCGGCCGGCTTGGGGGAGCAGTACTTC	CASSLDPAGLGEQYF
TRBV3-1	TRBJ2-1	few	-	TGTGCCAGCAGCCAAGAGGAGGGGCGCAATGAGCAGTTCTTC	CASSQEEGRNEQFF
TRBV7-3	TRBJ1-1	many	TRBD1	TGTGCCAGCAGCTTAAGGCCAGGGGGCCTGAACACTGAAGCTTTCTTT	CASSLRPGGLNTEAFF
TRBV19	TRBJ2-1	-	TRBD2	TGTGCCAGTAGTATAGAACTACCTAGCGGCCGATACCGGACTGCCTACAATGAGCAGTTCTTC	CASSIELPSGRYRTAYNEQFF
TRBV6-2/TRBV6-3	TRBJ2-1	many	-	TGTGCCAGCAGACCAATGGGGACATCCAACAATGAGCAGTTCTTC	CASRPMGTSNNEQFF
TRBV10-3	TRBJ1-5	-	TRBD1	TGTGCCATCAGTGATGAGGGGGCAAGGCAGCCCCAGCATTTT	CAISDEGARQPQHF
TRBV11-2	TRBJ2-3	many	TRBD1	TGTGCCAGCCTGACAGGGGCGGCAGGAGCGAACACAGATACGCAGTATTTT	CASLTGAAGANTDTQYF
TRBV27	TRBJ1-1	-	-	TGTGCCAGCAGTTTATCGAGGTATGGGTCTAACACTGAAGCTTTCTTT	CASSLSRYGSNTEAFF
TRBV12-3/TRBV12-4	TRBJ1-1	many	TRBD1	TGTGCCAGCAGTTTTACAGGGGGCGCTCCCCCTGAAGCTTTCTTT	CASSFTGGAPPEAFF
TRBV11-2	TRBJ2-7	many	-	TGTGCCAGCAGCTCCGAGTTCCCCCTCCGGTCGACCTACGAGCAGTACTTC	CASSSEFPLRSTYEQYF
TRBV4-2	TRBJ2-5	-	TRBD2	TGTGCCAGCAGCCGTGTTCCGGAAGCGGGAGTGATTGGGACCCAGTACTTC	CASSRVPEAGVIGTQYF
TRBV20-1	TRBJ2-7	many	-	TGCAGTGCTAGGGAGGGGGCATGGTACGAGCAGTACTTC	CSAREGAWYEQYF